One sample yielded the 14 T cell receptor beta chains listed below, sequenced in a study of T cells in Graves' hyperthyroidism and ophthalmopathy. RNA transcripts provided the source from which TCR beta CDR3 regions were amplified. A set of HTBI primers served as the primers for a first-round RT-PCR of the TCR CDR3. TCRdb independently ran MiXCR on the multiplex PCR reads; one entry per CDR3 protein. The repertoire holds nearly 600,000 distinct CDR3 sequences, with approximately 13% as singletons. The sequencing input was blood. Every receptor here comes from a woman in her thirties with Graves' hyperthyroidism that later progressed to Graves' ophthalmopathy.

V gene TRBV6-1 combines with J gene TRBJ1-4, with 10 bases that match TRBD1. V shed 7 bases, J shed 8 bases, and the junction held 7 bases outside the gene matches. The V gene's germline CDR1 is MNHNS and CDR2 SASEGT. The length of the CDR3 is 14 residues. The CDR3 DNA sequence: TGTGCCAGCACCCGACAGGGGGCTGGGGAAAAACTGTTTTTT. It is translated as CASTRQGAGEKLFF.

This clonotype was picked up many times. The rearrangement joins TRBV6-2 or TRBV6-3 to TRBJ1-4, with D perhaps matching TRBD1 (6 bases). V lost 6 bases, J lost 8 bases, and 22 bases lay in between. Germline CDR1 is MNHEY and CDR2 is SVGEGT. The CDR3 has 16 residues. CDR3 DNA sequence: TGTGCCAGCAGCCAAACGACAGGCCATGACAGCGAAAAACTGTTTTTT. It codes for CASSQTTGHDSEKLFF.

This clonotype was counted many times. The CDR3 DNA reads as TGTGCCAGCAGACGGAGACAGGGGGCCACAGATACGCAGTATTTT. Its protein is CASRRRQGATDTQYF. This chain uses TRBV11-1 with TRBJ2-3; the match to TRBD1 covers 10 bases. The ends lost 6 bases at V and 2 bases at J; junction bases unmatched: 5. The CDR3 is made up of 15 amino acids. Germline V gene sequence: CDR1 SGHAT, CDR2 FQDESV (reference sequence).

This clonotype was counted ten times or more. The rearrangement links TRBV20-1 to TRBJ2-4; 10 bases align to TRBD1. The CDR3 sequence is 16 residues long. CDR1 and CDR2 from the germline V gene are DFQATT and SNEGSKA (reference sequence). J was trimmed by 0 bases and V by 5 bases; bases with no gene match: 7. CDR3 sequence: CSASGQGLLAKNIQYF. CDR3 nucleotides: TGCAGTGCTTCGGGACAGGGGCTACTAGCCAAAAACATTCAGTACTTC.

V usage is TRBV12-3 or TRBV12-4 and J usage is TRBJ2-2; 8 bases align to TRBD1. J gave up 5 bases and V 6 bases, and 11 bases lay outside the gene matches. The CDR3 contains 16 residues. The CDR3 region is CASRPQQGDLTGELFF. CDR3 nucleotides: TGTGCCAGCAGACCCCAACAGGGGGATTTAACCGGGGAGCTGTTTTTT.

This chain uses TRBV30 with TRBJ1-4; possible D gene TRBD1, 6 bases. Germline assignment: CDR1 GTSNPN and CDR2 SVGIG (reference sequence). The ends were cut back, 5 bases at V and 7 bases at J, with 17 bases in the middle. The CDR3 contains 14 residues. The CDR3 DNA reads TGTGCCTGGGGCGGGGGGCAAGGAGGTGAAAAACTGTTTTTT. As protein: CAWGGGQGGEKLFF.

Ten or more counts support this clonotype. This sequence joins TRBV6-2 or TRBV6-3 and TRBJ2-1; no clear D. V was pared by 3 bases and J by 3 bases, with 9 bases between. From germline, CDR1 is MNHEY and CDR2 SVGEGT. CDR3 length equals 14 residues. In nucleotides, the CDR3 is TGTGCCAGCAGTTATTCCGGCAGCTACAATGAGCAGTTCTTC. Translation: CASSYSGSYNEQFF.

There are many counts of this clonotype. The gene calls are TRBV20-1 and TRBJ1-1, with D tentatively TRBD1 (6 bases). Per the germline V gene, CDR1 is DFQATT and CDR2 is SNEGSKA (reference sequence). Trimming removed 1 base from V and 1 base from J, with 10 bases in between. This CDR3 spans 14 amino acids. The CDR3 loop reads CSARVPQGNTEAFF. CDR3 nucleotide sequence: TGCAGTGCTAGAGTTCCACAGGGGAACACTGAAGCTTTCTTT.

This clonotype appeared a few times. A much larger clone lies one base from this, so it may be a read error. The J gene is TRBJ2-7, the V gene TRBV29-1; D is possibly TRBD2 (6 bases). The CDR3 sequence is 13 residues long. Trimming shortened V by 5 bases and J by 0 bases, and 11 bases separated the two germline ends. Germline V gene data show CDR1 as SQVTM and CDR2 as ANQGSEA. The CDR3 region has the DNA TGCAGCGTTACTAGCACGAGCTCCTACGAGCAGTACTTC. Protein: CSVTSTSSYEQYF.

This clonotype was seen ten or more times. The V gene is TRBV2, the J gene TRBJ2-4, with TRBD2 matching 8 bases. Germline trimming cut 4 bases from V and 4 bases from J; bases unmatched to any gene: 6. CDR1 SNHLY and CDR2 FYNNEI come from the germline V gene. The CDR3 sequence is 15 residues long. In DNA form, the CDR3 reads TGTGCCAGCAGTGTATCAGCGGGAGCTAAAAACATTCAGTACTTC. It codes for CASSVSAGAKNIQYF.

In regard to this clonotype: A much larger clone sits a single nucleotide away, making a read error possible. This chain connects TRBV12-3 or TRBV12-4 to TRBJ2-6, with unresolved D. The CDR3 length is 13 residues. The CDR3 loop reads CASSPPWANVLAF. As DNA, the CDR3 is TGTGCCAGCAGTCCCCCTTGGGCCAACGTCCTGGCTTTC.

Note on this clonotype: A much larger clone differs by one base, so this may be a read error. The CDR3 ends on some other residue instead of the conserved phenylalanine or tryptophan, so this is likely a read error. The chain is built from TRBV7-9 and TRBJ1-3; D not resolved. The V gene's germline CDR1 is SEHNR and CDR2 FQNEAQ (reference sequence). The V and J ends lost 5 bases and 0 bases respectively, with 8 bases between them. The CDR3 length is 14 residues. The CDR3 DNA follows: TGTGCCAGCAGCCAACAGCTCTCTGGAAACACCATATATGTT. The encoded protein is CASSQQLSGNTIYV.

The chain is built from TRBV10-3 and TRBJ2-3, with no clear D. Germline-derived CDR1 and CDR2 are ENHRY and SYGVKD. This CDR3 region has 14 residues. The ends were cut back, 5 bases at V and 4 bases at J, with 13 bases in the middle. CDR3 sequence: CAISTPQVPDTQYF. The DNA for the CDR3 is TGTGCCATCAGTACTCCCCAGGTCCCAGATACGCAGTATTTT.

This clonotype was counted at least ten times. This chain uses TRBV2 with TRBJ1-4; 7 bases are a match to TRBD1. Germline V lookup: CDR1 SNHLY, CDR2 FYNNEI. CDR3 length: 15 amino acids. The J segment lost 1 base and the V segment lost 5 bases, leaving 4 bases of the junction unmatched. The CDR3 sequence is CASSFQGGTNEKLFF. The CDR3 bases are TGTGCCAGCAGTTTCCAGGGGGGAACTAATGAAAAACTGTTTTTT. Full variable domain (remainder filled in from reference TRBV2 and TRBJ1-4): EPEVTQTPSHQVTQMGQEVILRCVPISNHLYFYWYRQILGQKVEFLVSFYNNEISEKSEIFDDQFSVERPDGSNFTLKIRSTKLEDSAMYFCASSFQGGTNEKLFFGSGTQLSVL.